This T cell receptor (delta chain) was sequenced for a study of Vδ1+ human thymocytes. Points from the study as a whole: Unlike peripheral blood Vdelta1+ controls, thymic delta-chain sequences included about 20% Vdelta2 and few Vdelta3. Many TRG clonotypes were shared between donors; TRD repertoires were essentially private. Highly polyclonal TRG and TRD repertoires with Gaussian CDR3 length distributions appeared in thymus.

The table lists this clone with a few counts. Antigen unknown. The sorted cells were CD3+ Vdelta1+ Vdelta2- thymocytes from alphabeta-depleted thymus. Vdelta1+ thymocyte sorts reached between roughly 98% and 99.6% purity. V was cut by 2 bases and J by 0 bases, with 13 bases left in between. From germline, CDR1 is TSWWSYY and CDR2 QGS. The CDR3 has 16 residues. Extracted RNA was reverse transcribed into cDNA. The CDR3 regions were amplified by multiplex PCR from V-gene primers to a constant-region primer. TCRdb fed the multiplex PCR reads to CATT. The sample carries roughly 55,000 delta-chain clones, 15% recorded once.

The clonotype originates from a boy under two years old who had congenital heart surgery. The sample consisted of Vdelta1+ gamma-delta thymocytes from the thymus. Subset noted: FACS-sorted CD3+ TCRalphabeta- TCRVdelta1+ TCRVdelta2- thymocytes. The chain uses TRDV1 and TRDJ1; perhaps TRDD3 as D (6 bases). The CDR3 nucleotides are TGTGCTCTTGGGGAAAGGAGGGGATCCCACACCGATAAACTCATCTTT. It yields the protein CALGERRGSHTDKLIF.